The T cell receptor beta chain under discussion was sequenced for a study of graft-versus-host responses after intestinal transplantation. Study in general: Recipients received multivisceral, liver-intestinal, or isolated intestinal transplants. Anti-thymocyte globulin served as induction for all recipients, who then took tacrolimus and steroids for approximately 3 years. Findings of the study overall: Within the allografts of patients who had graft-donor T cell macrochimerism, graft-versus-host to host-versus-graft clonal ratios were high.

The J segment lost 4 bases and the V segment lost 4 bases, leaving 6 bases of the junction unmatched. Germline V gene lookup returns CDR1 SEHNR and CDR2 FQNEAQ (reference sequence). The CDR3 sequence is 16 residues long. In regard to this clone: Its specificity is not known.

The assay was immunoSEQ multiplex PCR, and TCRdb's table has in-frame clones only and misses some. The data show nearly 95,000 clones, 85% to 95% seen once. The receptor was derived from a human donor who received an intestinal transplant. This specimen consisted of unstimulated CD8+ T cells sorted from spleen or lymph node cells, obtained before intestinal transplant. The chain carries TRBV7-9 and TRBJ2-1; TRBD2 matches at 11 bases. Here the CDR3 reads CASSSLTSGVYNEQFF. CDR3 coding DNA: TGTGCCAGCAGCTCGCTGACTAGCGGGGTATACAATGAGCAGTTCTTC.